The 9 T cell receptor beta chains below come from one sample, sequenced in a study of beta chain features in type 1 diabetes. Expressed TCRB transcripts were sequenced after all isolated RNA was converted to cDNA. Profiling relied on immunoSEQ multiplex PCR, and the TCRdb table lists in-frame clones only, not all of them. The sample lists around 310,000 clones; 8% to 13% were seen once. Sequenced input: naive CD4+ T cells from blood. All receptors come from a woman aged 25-40 years in good health.

This clone was recorded a few times. This chain uses TRBV6-5 with TRBJ1-1; 7 bases map to TRBD1. The V segment lost 0 bases and the J segment 1 base; nucleotides outside the gene matches: 5. The CDR3 covers 16 residues. CDR1 is MNHEY and CDR2 is SVGAGI in the germline V gene. DNA of the CDR3: TGTGCCAGCAGTTACTCCAGGGGGTCGAGGAACACTGAAGCTTTCTTT. It translates to CASSYSRGSRNTEAFF.

The chain combines TRBV6-6 with TRBJ1-4, with TRBD1 matching over 12 bases. The trim removed 8 bases at V and 8 bases at J, leaving 9 bases unmatched. CDR3 size: 15 residues. Germline CDR1 MNHNY, CDR2 SVGAGI (reference sequence). In nucleotides, the CDR3 is TGTGCCAGCTGCGGGACAGGGGGCCGGTGGGAAAAACTGTTTTTT. This gives the protein CASCGTGGRWEKLFF.

This clone appeared a few times. This chain uses TRBV18 with TRBJ2-7; 12 positions agree with TRBD2. The junction had 6 bases not matched to a gene; V was cut back by 2 bases and J by 4 bases. Germline CDR1 KGHSH, CDR2 LQKENI. The CDR3 runs 16 residues. Here the CDR3 DNA reads TGTGCCAGCTCACCAGGTATTACTAGCGGGAGGTACGAGCAGTACTTC. Protein: CASSPGITSGRYEQYF.

The chain has TRBV6-5 and TRBJ2-5; 8 nucleotides match TRBD1. The germline V gene encodes CDR1 MNHEY and CDR2 SVGAGI. CDR3 length equals 15 residues. V was clipped by 5 bases and J by 2 bases; unmatched bases: 7. This CDR3 is CASSKTGTGQETQYF. In DNA, the CDR3 is TGTGCCAGCAGTAAAACCGGGACAGGACAAGAGACCCAGTACTTC.

The chain joins TRBV5-1 to TRBJ2-1, with 7 bases fitting TRBD1. The length of the CDR3 is 15 residues. The germline CDR1 and CDR2 sequences are SGHRS and YFSETQ. V gave up 3 bases and J gave up 2 bases; unmatched junction bases: 5. Written as DNA, the CDR3 is TGCGCCAGCAGCTCCGGGACAGTGGCCTACAATGAGCAGTTCTTC. Translated, it gives CASSSGTVAYNEQFF.

This clone was detected a few times. The chain has TRBV30 and TRBJ2-7; 12 bases align to TRBD1. This CDR3 region has 16 residues. The junction had 10 bases not matched to a gene; V was cut back by 2 bases and J by 5 bases. Per germline, CDR1 GTSNPN and CDR2 SVGIG (reference sequence). CDR3 bases: TGTGCCTGGAGTAGGGGGCACCGGGACAGGGGGCACGAGCAGTACTTC. Residues: CAWSRGHRDRGHEQYF.

The rearrangement joins TRBV2 to TRBJ1-1, with D unclear. The CDR3 extends over 11 amino acids. V lost 5 bases and J lost 11, with 12 bases in between. Per germline, CDR1 SNHLY and CDR2 FYNNEI. The CDR3 DNA reads TGTGCCAGCAGTCCTCAGGTGGATGCTTTCTTT. The encoded protein is CASSPQVDAFF.

This clone occurred a few times. The chain is built from TRBV7-9 and TRBJ2-2, with a tentative D call TRBD2 (5 bases). The CDR3 has 11 residues. The V gene lost 4 bases and the J gene lost 8 bases, with 5 bases spanning the gap. Germline CDR1 and CDR2: SEHNR and FQNEAQ (reference sequence). CDR3 nucleotides: TGTGCCAGCAGCTCGGGAGGGGAGCTGTTTTTT. The encoded protein is CASSSGGELFF. The full variable domain, its missing parts supplied by reference TRBV7-9 and TRBJ2-2, is DTGVSQNPRHKITKRGQNVTFRCDPISEHNRLYWYRQTLGQGPEFLTYFQNEAQLEKSRLLSDRFSAERPKGSFSTLEIQRTEQGDSAMYLCASSSGGELFFGEGSRLTVL.

The chain employs TRBV28 and TRBJ1-4; D not certain. CDR1 and CDR2 from the germline V gene are MDHEN and SYDVKM. Trimming shortened V by 5 bases and J by 7 bases, and 8 bases separated the two germline ends. This CDR3 region has 12 residues. CDR3 loop: CASSLGSEKLFF. The CDR3 DNA reads as TGTGCCAGCAGTCTGGGGAGTGAAAAACTGTTTTTT.